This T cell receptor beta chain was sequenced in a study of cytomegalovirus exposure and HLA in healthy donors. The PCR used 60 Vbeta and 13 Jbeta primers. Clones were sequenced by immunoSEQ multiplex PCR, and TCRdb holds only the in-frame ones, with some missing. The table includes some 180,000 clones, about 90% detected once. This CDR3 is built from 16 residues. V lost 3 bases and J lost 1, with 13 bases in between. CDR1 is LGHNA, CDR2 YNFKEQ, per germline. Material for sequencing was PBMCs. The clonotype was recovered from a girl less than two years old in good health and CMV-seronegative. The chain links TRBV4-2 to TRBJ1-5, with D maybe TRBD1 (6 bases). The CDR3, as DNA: TGTGCCAGCAGCCAGGGGTACAGGGAGAGCAATCAGCCCCAGCATTTT. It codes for CASSQGYRESNQPQHF.